This TCR beta chain was found in a study of T cells in Graves' hyperthyroidism and ophthalmopathy. Amplification targeted TCR beta CDR3 regions from RNA transcripts. The TCR CDR3 was amplified in a first-round RT-PCR using the HTBI primer set. A single record per CDR3 protein comes from TCRdb applying MiXCR to the multiplex PCR reads. The sample consists of around 690,000 distinct CDR3 sequences, 17% of them appearing once. This clonotype was counted ten times or more. Unmatched junction bases numbered 7, after V lost 3 bases and J lost 2 bases. Germline assignment: CDR1 KGHDR and CDR2 SFDVKD. This CDR3 region has 17 residues.

The sample was blood. This sequence joins TRBV24-1 and TRBJ2-1; 9 positions match TRBD2. This clonotype originated in a man over 45 with Graves' hyperthyroidism. The CDR3 sequence is CATSDPTLAGAYNEQFF. The CDR3, as DNA: TGTGCCACCAGTGATCCCACGTTAGCGGGAGCCTACAATGAGCAGTTCTTC.